This T cell receptor (beta chain) is from a study of a mutant IDH1 vaccine in newly diagnosed glioma. Overall study context: Patients, over weeks 1, 3, 5, 7, 11, 15, 19 and 23, received a total of eight vaccinations. Pretreatment consisted of radiotherapy, temozolomide, or both, with most receiving both.

The protocol was immunoSEQ multiplex PCR, while the TCRdb copy is restricted to in-frame clones and leaves out a portion. The profile shows tens of thousands of clones, more than 75% of them singletons. Germline V gene lookup returns CDR1 MNHEY and CDR2 SVGAGI. Trimming left V 0 bases short and J 4 bases short, with 9 bases between. The CDR3 contains 14 residues. With regard to this clone: What it binds is not known.

Time point: week 23, last vaccination. All doses held 300 ug of mutant IDH1 20-mer peptide, with topical imiquimod. This receptor was taken from a man between 35 and 55 years old with glioma. V and J are TRBV6-5 and TRBJ1-1; D is uncertain. Sequencing used PBMCs, obtained from a glioma patient whose treatment included an IDH1 peptide vaccine. CDR3 residues: CASSYSRQVTEAFF. DNA of the CDR3: TGTGCCAGCAGTTACTCGAGGCAAGTCACTGAAGCTTTCTTT.